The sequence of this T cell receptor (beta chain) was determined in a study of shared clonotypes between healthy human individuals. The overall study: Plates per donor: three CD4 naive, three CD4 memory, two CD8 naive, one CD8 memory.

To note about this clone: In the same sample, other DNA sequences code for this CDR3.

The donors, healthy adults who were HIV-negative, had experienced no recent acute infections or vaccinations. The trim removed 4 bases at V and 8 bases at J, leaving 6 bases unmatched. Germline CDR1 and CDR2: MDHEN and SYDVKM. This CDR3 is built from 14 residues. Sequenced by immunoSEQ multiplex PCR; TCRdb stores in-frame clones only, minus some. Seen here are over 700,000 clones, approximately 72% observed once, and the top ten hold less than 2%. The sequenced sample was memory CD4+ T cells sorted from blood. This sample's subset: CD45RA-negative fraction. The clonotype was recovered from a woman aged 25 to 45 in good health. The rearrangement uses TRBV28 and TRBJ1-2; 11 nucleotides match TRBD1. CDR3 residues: CASSSGQGAGGYTF. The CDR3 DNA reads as TGTGCCAGCAGTTCCGGACAGGGGGCAGGCGGCTACACCTTC.